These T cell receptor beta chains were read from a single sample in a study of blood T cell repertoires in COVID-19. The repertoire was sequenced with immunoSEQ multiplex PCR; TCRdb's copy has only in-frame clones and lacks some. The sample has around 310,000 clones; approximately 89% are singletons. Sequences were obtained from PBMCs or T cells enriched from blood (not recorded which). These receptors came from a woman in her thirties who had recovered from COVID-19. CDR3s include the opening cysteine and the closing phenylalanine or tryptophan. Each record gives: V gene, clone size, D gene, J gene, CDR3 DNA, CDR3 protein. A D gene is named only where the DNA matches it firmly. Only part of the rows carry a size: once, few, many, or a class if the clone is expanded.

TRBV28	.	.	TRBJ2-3	TGTGCCAGCAGCTCAGGAACGGGAGTAACAGATACGCAGTATTTT	CASSSGTGVTDTQYF
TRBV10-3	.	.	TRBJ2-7	TGTGCCATCAGTGTCGCGAGCACCCACTCCTACGAGCAGTACTTC	CAISVASTHSYEQYF
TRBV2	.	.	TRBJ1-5	TGTGCCAGCAGTGAAAAGCATGGTAGCAATCAGCCCCAGCATTTT	CASSEKHGSNQPQHF
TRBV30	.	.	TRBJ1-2	TGTGCCTGGCAGGGAAACAGGGATGGCTACACCTTC	CAWQGNRDGYTF
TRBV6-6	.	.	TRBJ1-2	TGTGCCAGCAGTTACTCTTCCGACAGTGGTAAAGGCTACACCTTC	CASSYSSDSGKGYTF
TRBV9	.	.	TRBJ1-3	TGTGCCAGCAGCGTATCCCCCGGGGTTTCTGGAAACACCATATATTTT	CASSVSPGVSGNTIYF
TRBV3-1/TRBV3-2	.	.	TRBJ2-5	TGTGCCAGCAGCCAAGCCCAGACAGAAGAGACCCAGTACTTC	CASSQAQTEETQYF
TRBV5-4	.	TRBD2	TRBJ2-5	TGTGCCAGCAGCTTGGTGCTAGCGGGAGTTGTGATGAGGGAGACCCAGTACTTC	CASSLVLAGVVMRETQYF
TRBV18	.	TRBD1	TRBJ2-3	TGTGCCAGCTCACCACGAATCACCGGGACAGCCACAGATACGCAGTATTTT	CASSPRITGTATDTQYF
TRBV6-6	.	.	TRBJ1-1	TGTGCCAGTAGGGGCGGCGATTCTGAAGCTTTCTTT	CASRGGDSEAFF
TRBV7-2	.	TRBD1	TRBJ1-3	TGTGCCAGCAGCTCGGTGACAGGGCTTCTTGGAAACACCATATATTTT	CASSSVTGLLGNTIYF
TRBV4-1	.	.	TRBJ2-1	TGCACCAGCAGCCAGGGGGGGACAAATGAGCAGTTCTTC	CTSSQGGTNEQFF
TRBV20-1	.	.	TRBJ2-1	TGCAGTGCTCTTTACAATGAGCAGTTCTTC	CSALYNEQFF
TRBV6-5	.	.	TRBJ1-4	TGTGCCAGCAGTTACACTGGTACTAATGAAAAACTGTTTTTT	CASSYTGTNEKLFF
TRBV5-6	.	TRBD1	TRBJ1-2	TGTGCCAGCAGCGCGCGGACAGGGTTTAACTATGGCTACACCTTC	CASSARTGFNYGYTF
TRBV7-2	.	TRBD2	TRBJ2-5	TGTGCCAGCAGCTTAGGGACGGGAGGTTTCGGAGAGACCCAGTACTTC	CASSLGTGGFGETQYF
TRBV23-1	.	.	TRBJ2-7	TGCGCCAGCAGTCAATCGATCGAGGAAATAGCCTCCTACGAGCAGTACTTC	CASSQSIEEIASYEQYF
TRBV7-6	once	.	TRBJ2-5	TGTGCCAGCAGCCAAACCGTTGGACACCTAGAGACCCAGTACTTC	CASSQTVGHLETQYF
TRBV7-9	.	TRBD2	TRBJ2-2	TGTGCCAGCAGCTTAGGGGTCTCCCCCACTAGCGGAAGGACCGGGGAGCTGTTTTTT	CASSLGVSPTSGRTGELFF
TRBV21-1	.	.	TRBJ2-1	TGTGCCAGCAGCAAAAGCGCTTTGACTAGCGGGAGGAGGGATGAGCAGTTCTTC	CASSKSALTSGRRDEQFF
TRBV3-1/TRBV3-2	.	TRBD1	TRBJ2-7	TGTGCCAGCAGCCACGTCCCGGGACAGGTCTCCTACGAGCAGTACTTC	CASSHVPGQVSYEQYF
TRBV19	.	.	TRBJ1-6	TGTGCCAGTACCGGGCGGGGGGAAAATTCACCCCTCCACTTT	CASTGRGENSPLHF
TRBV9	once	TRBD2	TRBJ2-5	TGTGCCAGCAGCGTAGCCCAGCGGGAGGGCCAAGAGACCCAGTACTTC	CASSVAQREGQETQYF
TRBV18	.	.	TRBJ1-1	TGTGCCAGTTCCCGGGGGGGTACGGGAAACACTGAAGCTTTCTTT	CASSRGGTGNTEAFF